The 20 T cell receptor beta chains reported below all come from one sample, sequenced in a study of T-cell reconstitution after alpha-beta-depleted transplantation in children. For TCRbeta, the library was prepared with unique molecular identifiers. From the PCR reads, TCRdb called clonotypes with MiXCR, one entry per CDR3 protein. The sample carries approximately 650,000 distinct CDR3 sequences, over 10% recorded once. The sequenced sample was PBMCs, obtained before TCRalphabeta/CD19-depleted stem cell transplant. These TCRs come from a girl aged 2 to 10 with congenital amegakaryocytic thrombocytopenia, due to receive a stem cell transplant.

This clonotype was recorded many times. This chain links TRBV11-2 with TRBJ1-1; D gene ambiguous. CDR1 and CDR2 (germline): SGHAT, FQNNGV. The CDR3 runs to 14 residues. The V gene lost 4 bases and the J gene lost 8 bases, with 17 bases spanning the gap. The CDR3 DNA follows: TGTGCCAGCAGCTCCTACCCGGAAAGACTGGAAGCTTTCTTT. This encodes CASSSYPERLEAFF.

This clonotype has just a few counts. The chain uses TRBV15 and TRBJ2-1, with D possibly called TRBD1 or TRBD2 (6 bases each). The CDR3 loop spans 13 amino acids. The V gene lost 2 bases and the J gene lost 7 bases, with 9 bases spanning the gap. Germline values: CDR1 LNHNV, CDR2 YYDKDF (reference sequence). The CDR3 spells CATSRIGGNEQFF. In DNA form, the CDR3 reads TGTGCCACCAGCAGAATAGGGGGGAATGAGCAGTTCTTC.

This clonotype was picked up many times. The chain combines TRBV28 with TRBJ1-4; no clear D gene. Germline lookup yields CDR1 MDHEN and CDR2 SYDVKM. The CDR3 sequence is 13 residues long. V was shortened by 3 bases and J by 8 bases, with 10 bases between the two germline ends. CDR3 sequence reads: CASSFRKGEKLFF. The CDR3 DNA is TGTGCCAGCAGTTTCCGTAAGGGAGAAAAACTGTTTTTT.

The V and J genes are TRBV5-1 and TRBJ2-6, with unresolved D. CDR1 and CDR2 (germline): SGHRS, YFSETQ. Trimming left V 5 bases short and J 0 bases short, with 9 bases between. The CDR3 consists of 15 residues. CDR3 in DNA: TGCGCCAGCAGGACGCTAAGCTCTGGGGCCAACGTCCTGACTTTC. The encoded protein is CASRTLSSGANVLTF.

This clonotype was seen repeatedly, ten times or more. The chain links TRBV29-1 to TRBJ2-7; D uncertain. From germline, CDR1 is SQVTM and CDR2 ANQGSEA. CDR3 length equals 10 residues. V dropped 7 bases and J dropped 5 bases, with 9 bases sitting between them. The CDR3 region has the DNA TGCAGCGCCATATCGCACGAGCAGTACTTC. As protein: CSAISHEQYF.

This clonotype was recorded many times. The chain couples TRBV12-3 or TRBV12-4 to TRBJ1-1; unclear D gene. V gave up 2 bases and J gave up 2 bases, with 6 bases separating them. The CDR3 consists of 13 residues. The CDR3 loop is CASSLRSNTEAFF. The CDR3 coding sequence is TGTGCCAGCAGTTTACGGTCAAACACTGAAGCTTTCTTT.

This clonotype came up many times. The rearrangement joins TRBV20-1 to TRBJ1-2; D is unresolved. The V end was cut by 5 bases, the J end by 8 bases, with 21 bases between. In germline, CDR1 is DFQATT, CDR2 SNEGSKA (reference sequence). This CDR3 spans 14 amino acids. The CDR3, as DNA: TGCAGTGCTCCCGGACGCGGCCTATCTCGGGGCTACACCTTC. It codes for CSAPGRGLSRGYTF.

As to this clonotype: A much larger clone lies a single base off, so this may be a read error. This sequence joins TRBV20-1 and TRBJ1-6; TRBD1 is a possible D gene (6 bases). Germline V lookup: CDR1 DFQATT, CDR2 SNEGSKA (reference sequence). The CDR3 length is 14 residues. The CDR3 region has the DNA TGCAGTACTAGTTTTAACAGGGTTGATTCACCCCTCCACTTT. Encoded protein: CSTSFNRVDSPLHF.

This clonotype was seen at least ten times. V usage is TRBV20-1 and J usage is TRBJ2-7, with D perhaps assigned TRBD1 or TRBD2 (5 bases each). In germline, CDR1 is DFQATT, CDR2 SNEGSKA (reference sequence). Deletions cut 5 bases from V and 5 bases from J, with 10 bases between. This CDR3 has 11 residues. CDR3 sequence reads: CSAPRGHEQYF. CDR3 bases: TGCAGTGCTCCCCGGGGCCACGAGCAGTACTTC.

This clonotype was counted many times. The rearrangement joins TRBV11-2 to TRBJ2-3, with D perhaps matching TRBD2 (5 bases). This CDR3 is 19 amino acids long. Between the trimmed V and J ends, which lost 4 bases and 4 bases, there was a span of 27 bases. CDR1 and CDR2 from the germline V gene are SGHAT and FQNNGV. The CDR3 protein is CASSSPRPYSWEWSDTQYF. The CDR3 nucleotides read TGTGCCAGCAGCTCCCCTCGGCCATATTCGTGGGAGTGGTCAGATACGCAGTATTTT.

The CDR3 sequence: CASSPLTGGLNEQFF. In DNA, the CDR3 is TGTGCCAGCAGTCCTCTTACAGGGGGCCTGAATGAGCAGTTCTTC. The V gene is TRBV28, the J gene TRBJ2-1, with 9 bases aligning to TRBD1. The CDR3 runs to 15 residues. Looked up from germline, CDR1 is MDHEN and CDR2 is SYDVKM. V was pared by 5 bases and J by 7 bases, with 9 bases of the junction left unmatched.

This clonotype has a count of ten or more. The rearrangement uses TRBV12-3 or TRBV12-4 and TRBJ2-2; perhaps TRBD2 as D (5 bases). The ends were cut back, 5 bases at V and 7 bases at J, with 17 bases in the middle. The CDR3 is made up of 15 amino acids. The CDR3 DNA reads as TGTGCCAGCAGTGACACTAGTCACCTTGGCGGGGAGCTGTTTTTT. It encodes CASSDTSHLGGELFF.

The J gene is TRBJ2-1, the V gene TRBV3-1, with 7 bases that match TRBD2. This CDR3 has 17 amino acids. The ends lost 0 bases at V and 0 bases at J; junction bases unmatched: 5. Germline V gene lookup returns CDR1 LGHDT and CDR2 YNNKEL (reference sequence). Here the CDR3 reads CASSQDRGGSSYNEQFF. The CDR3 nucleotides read TGTGCCAGCAGCCAAGATCGGGGCGGGAGCTCCTACAATGAGCAGTTCTTC.

Written as DNA, the CDR3 is TGTGCCAGCCGAGATCTTCTCTACAATGAGCAGTTCTTC. It translates to CASRDLLYNEQFF. V is TRBV27 and J is TRBJ2-1; D is unresolved. The length of the CDR3 is 13 residues. Looked up from germline, CDR1 is MNHEY and CDR2 is SMNVEV (reference sequence). Trimming cost V 8 bases and J 3 bases, with 11 bases left between them.

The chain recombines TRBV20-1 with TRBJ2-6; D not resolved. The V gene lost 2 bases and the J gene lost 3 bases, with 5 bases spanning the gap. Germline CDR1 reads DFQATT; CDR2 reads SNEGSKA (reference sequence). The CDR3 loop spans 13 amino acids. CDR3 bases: TGCAGTGCTAGACCCCGTGGGGCCAACGTCCTGACTTTC. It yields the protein CSARPRGANVLTF.

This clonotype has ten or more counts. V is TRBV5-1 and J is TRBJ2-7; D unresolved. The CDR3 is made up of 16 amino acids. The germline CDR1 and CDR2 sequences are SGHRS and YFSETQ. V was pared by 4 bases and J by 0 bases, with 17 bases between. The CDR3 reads CASSVNQRPSSYEQYF. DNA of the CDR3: TGCGCCAGCAGCGTGAACCAGCGACCCAGCTCCTACGAGCAGTACTTC.

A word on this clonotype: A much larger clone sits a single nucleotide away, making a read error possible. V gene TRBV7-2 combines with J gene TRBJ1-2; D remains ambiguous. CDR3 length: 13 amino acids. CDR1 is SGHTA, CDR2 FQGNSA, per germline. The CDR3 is CVSSLAGSRGYTF. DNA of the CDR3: TGTGTCAGCAGCTTAGCCGGTTCCCGCGGCTACACCTTC.

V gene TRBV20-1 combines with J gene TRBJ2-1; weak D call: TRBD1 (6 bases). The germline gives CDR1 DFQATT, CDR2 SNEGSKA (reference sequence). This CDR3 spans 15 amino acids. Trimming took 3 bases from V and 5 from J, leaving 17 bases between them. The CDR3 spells CSASLTGQGHNEQFF. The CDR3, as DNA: TGCAGTGCTAGTCTAACGGGACAAGGGCACAATGAGCAGTTCTTC.

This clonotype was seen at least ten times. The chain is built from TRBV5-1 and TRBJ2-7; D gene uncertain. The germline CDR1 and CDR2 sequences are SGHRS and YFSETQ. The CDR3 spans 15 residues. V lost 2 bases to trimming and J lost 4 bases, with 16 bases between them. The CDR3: CASSLNSHGLYEQYF. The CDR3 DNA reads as TGCGCCAGCAGCTTAAACTCACATGGATTGTACGAGCAGTACTTC.

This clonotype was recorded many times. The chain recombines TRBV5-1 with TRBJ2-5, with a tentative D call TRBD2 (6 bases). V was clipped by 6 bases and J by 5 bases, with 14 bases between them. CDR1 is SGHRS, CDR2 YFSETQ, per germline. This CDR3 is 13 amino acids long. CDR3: CASNRELGETQYF. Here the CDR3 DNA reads TGCGCCAGCAACCGGGAGTTAGGCGAGACCCAGTACTTC.